This T cell receptor beta chain appears in the sequencing data of a study of blood T cell repertoires in COVID-19. Looking at the study overall: Donors in the United States, Italy and Spain gave samples during acute or convalescent COVID-19.

Some clones are missing from TCRdb's copy, which holds only in-frame ones; the method was immunoSEQ multiplex PCR. This sample has 140,000 to 150,000 clones, with 70% to 90% found just once. The V gene lost 3 bases and the J gene lost 4 bases, with 4 bases spanning the gap. This CDR3 spans 12 amino acids. Germline-derived CDR1 and CDR2 are LNHNV and YYDKDF (reference sequence). The sample was peripheral blood. This rearrangement joins TRBV15 to TRBJ1-5; D gene ambiguous. The sequence came from a man in his 70s with acute or convalescent COVID-19. The CDR3 protein is CATSRANQPQHF. For the CDR3, the DNA is TGTGCCACCAGCAGGGCAAATCAGCCCCAGCATTTT.